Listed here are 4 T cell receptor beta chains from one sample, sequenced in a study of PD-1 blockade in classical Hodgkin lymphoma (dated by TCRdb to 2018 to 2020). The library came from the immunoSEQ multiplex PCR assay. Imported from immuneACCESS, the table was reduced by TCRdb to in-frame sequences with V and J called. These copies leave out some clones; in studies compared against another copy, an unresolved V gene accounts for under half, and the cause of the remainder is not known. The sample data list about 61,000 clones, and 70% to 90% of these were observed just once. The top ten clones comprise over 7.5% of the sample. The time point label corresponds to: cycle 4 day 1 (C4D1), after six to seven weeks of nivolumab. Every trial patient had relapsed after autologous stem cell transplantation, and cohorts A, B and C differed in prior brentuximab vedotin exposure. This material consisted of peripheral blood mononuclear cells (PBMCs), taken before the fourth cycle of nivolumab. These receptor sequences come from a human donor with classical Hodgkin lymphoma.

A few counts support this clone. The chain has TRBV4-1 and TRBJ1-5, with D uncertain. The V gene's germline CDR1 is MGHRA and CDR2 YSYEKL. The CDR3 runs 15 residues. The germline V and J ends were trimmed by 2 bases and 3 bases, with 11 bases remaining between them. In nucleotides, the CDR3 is TGCGCCAGCAGCCAACCTGGCCGGCCCAATCAGCCCCAGCATTTT. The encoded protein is CASSQPGRPNQPQHF.

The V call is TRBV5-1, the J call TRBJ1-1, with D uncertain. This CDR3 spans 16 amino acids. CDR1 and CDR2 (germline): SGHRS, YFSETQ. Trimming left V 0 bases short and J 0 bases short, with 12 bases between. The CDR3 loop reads CASSLEGVQMNTEAFF. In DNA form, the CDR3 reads TGCGCCAGCAGCTTGGAGGGTGTACAGATGAACACTGAAGCTTTCTTT.

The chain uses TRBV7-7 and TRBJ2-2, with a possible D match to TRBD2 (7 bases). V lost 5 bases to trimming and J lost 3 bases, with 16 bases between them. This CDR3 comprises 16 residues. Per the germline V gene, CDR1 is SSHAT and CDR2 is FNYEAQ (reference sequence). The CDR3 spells CASSRHIGGDTGELFF. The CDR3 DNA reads TGTGCCAGCAGCCGCCACATAGGGGGGGACACCGGGGAGCTGTTTTTT.

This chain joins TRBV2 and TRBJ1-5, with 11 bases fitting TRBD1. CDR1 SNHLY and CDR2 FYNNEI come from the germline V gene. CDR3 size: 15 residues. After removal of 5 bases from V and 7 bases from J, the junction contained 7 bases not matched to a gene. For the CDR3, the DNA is TGTGCCAGCAGTTGGGCCGGACAGGGGGCGCAGCCCCAGCATTTT. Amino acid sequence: CASSWAGQGAQPQHF.